These 15 T cell receptor beta chains came from one sample sequenced in a study of blood T cell repertoires in COVID-19. Only in-frame clones appear in the TCRdb table, and some are missing; sequencing was by immunoSEQ multiplex PCR. The data contain some 350,000 clones, roughly 90% of them seen just once; the ten biggest clones take up around 3%. The sequenced material came from peripheral blood. The source of these receptors is a woman in her thirties with COVID-19, enrolled during active disease.

The chain carries TRBV6-5 and TRBJ1-6, with 9 positions matching TRBD1. This CDR3 spans 15 amino acids. V was clipped by 0 bases and J by 9 bases; unmatched bases: 3. CDR1 and CDR2 (germline): MNHEY, SVGAGI. In DNA, the CDR3 is TGTGCCAGCAGTTACTCCGGACAGGGGTTTTCACCCCTCCACTTT. Amino acids: CASSYSGQGFSPLHF.

With regard to this clone: The same CDR3 is also encoded by other DNA sequences in this sample. V and J are TRBV19 and TRBJ2-3, with 8 bases matching TRBD1. Losses at the gene ends were 5 bases for V and 2 bases for J; bases not matched to a gene: 6. Germline V lookup: CDR1 LNHDA, CDR2 SQIVND (reference sequence). This CDR3 is 15 amino acids long. The CDR3 bases are TGTGCCAGTAGTCCCAGGACAGGGAACACAGATACGCAGTATTTT. Protein sequence: CASSPRTGNTDTQYF.

This clone was counted only a few times. V usage is TRBV27 and J usage is TRBJ2-3, with a weak D call TRBD1 (5 bases). The length of the CDR3 is 18 residues. Germline V CDR1 and CDR2: MNHEY, SMNVEV (reference sequence). V was cut by 3 bases and J by 2 bases, with 21 bases left in between. As DNA, the CDR3 is TGTGCCAGCAGTTTTTCGGTAGGGGAAGGTCCCCACACAGATACGCAGTATTTT. Encoded protein: CASSFSVGEGPHTDTQYF.

This clone came up once. The CDR3 bases are TGTGCCAGCAGCTTAGCGCTTGGGACTAGCGCTCAAGAGACCCAGTACTTC. Amino acid sequence: CASSLALGTSAQETQYF. The chain uses TRBV7-2 and TRBJ2-5; 10 bases map to TRBD2. The CDR3 has 17 residues. The germline gives CDR1 SGHTA, CDR2 FQGNSA. V lost 0 bases to trimming and J lost 2 bases; unmatched junction nucleotides: 6.

The chain employs TRBV6-6 and TRBJ1-5, with TRBD1 as a possible D gene (6 bases). Germline CDR1 is MNHNY and CDR2 is SVGAGI (reference sequence). The CDR3 runs 13 residues. CDR3 bases: TGTGGAGTCGGCGGGGGCGGGTATCAGCCCCAGCATTTT. Its translation is CGVGGGGYQPQHF.

This clone has only one observation. This chain links TRBV11-2 with TRBJ2-5; 8 bases fit TRBD1. V dropped 2 bases and J dropped 4; count of bases not matched to a gene: 3. CDR3 length equals 14 residues. Germline assignment: CDR1 SGHAT and CDR2 FQNNGV. The CDR3 spells CASSLTGGGETQYF. The CDR3 DNA follows: TGTGCCAGCAGCTTAACAGGGGGAGGAGAGACCCAGTACTTC.

The rearrangement uses TRBV4-3 and TRBJ2-7; D uncertain. Looked up from germline, CDR1 is LGHNA and CDR2 is YSLEER. The length of the CDR3 is 14 residues. Trimming pared 0 bases from V and 0 bases from J, leaving 6 bases between. The CDR3 protein is CASSQESRSYEQYF. The CDR3 DNA sequence: TGCGCCAGCAGCCAAGAAAGCCGCTCCTACGAGCAGTACTTC.

V and J are TRBV29-1 and TRBJ2-3; D may be TRBD1 (7 bases). Per the germline V gene, CDR1 is SQVTM and CDR2 is ANQGSEA. V was cut by 1 base and J by 3 bases, with 23 bases left in between. The CDR3 contains 18 residues. The CDR3 DNA reads as TGCAGCGTTGAAGGGCTAGCGCTCCCGCCAGGGGGGACAGATACGCAGTATTTT. It encodes CSVEGLALPPGGTDTQYF.

The chain couples TRBV28 to TRBJ1-6; D uncertain. Looked up from germline, CDR1 is MDHEN and CDR2 is SYDVKM. Trimming removed 7 bases from V and 6 bases from J, with 7 bases in between. This CDR3 has 12 amino acids. The CDR3 DNA reads as TGTGCCAGCACGACGGGTAATTCACCCCTCCACTTT. As protein: CASTTGNSPLHF.

V and J are TRBV4-3 and TRBJ1-5, with D possibly being TRBD1 (6 bases). V was trimmed by 0 bases and J by 5 bases, leaving 11 bases between them. Germline CDR1 reads LGHNA; CDR2 reads YSLEER. The CDR3 has 15 amino acids. CDR3 nucleotide sequence: TGCGCCAGCAGCCAAGATCTCAGGGGCTATCAGCCCCAGCATTTT. It encodes CASSQDLRGYQPQHF.

The chain recombines TRBV4-3 with TRBJ1-2, with D perhaps TRBD1 (5 bases). This CDR3 is built from 14 residues. The germline gives CDR1 LGHNA, CDR2 YSLEER. V was pared by 2 bases and J by 8 bases, with 15 bases between. The CDR3 here is CASSQTGAPRGYTF. For the CDR3, the DNA is TGCGCCAGCAGCCAAACTGGGGCCCCTAGAGGCTACACCTTC.

The chain recombines TRBV30 with TRBJ1-5, with TRBD1 identical over 7 bases. The V and J ends lost 5 bases and 5 bases, in that order; junction bases with no gene match: 6. Germline values: CDR1 GTSNPN, CDR2 SVGIG (reference sequence). This CDR3 comprises 13 residues. CDR3 loop: CAWQTGKDQPQHF. The CDR3 DNA follows: TGTGCCTGGCAGACAGGGAAAGATCAGCCCCAGCATTTT.

The chain couples TRBV29-1 to TRBJ1-2, with a tentative D call TRBD1 (5 bases). The CDR3 contains 13 residues. Trimming shortened V by 6 bases and J by 5 bases, and 16 bases separated the two germline ends. Germline V gene sequence: CDR1 SQVTM, CDR2 ANQGSEA. This CDR3 reads CSVERQKSYGYTF. The DNA of the CDR3 is TGCAGCGTCGAGAGACAGAAGTCGTATGGCTACACCTTC. Drawing the rest from reference TRBV29-1 and TRBJ1-2, the complete variable domain is SAVISQKPSRDICQRGTSLTIQCQVDSQVTMMFWYRQQPGQSLTLIATANQGSEATYESGFVIDKFPISRPNLTFSTLTVSNMSPEDSSIYLCSVERQKSYGYTFGSGTRLTVV.

The chain is built from TRBV9 and TRBJ2-3, with 8 bases matching TRBD2. The CDR3 contains 15 residues. After removal of 3 bases from V and 4 bases from J, the junction contained 7 bases not matched to a gene. CDR1 and CDR2 from the germline V gene are SGDLS and YYNGEE. The CDR3 DNA follows: TGTGCCAGCAGCGAAATCCCGGGGGGGGCAGATACGCAGTATTTT. Amino acid sequence: CASSEIPGGADTQYF.

The chain is built from TRBV5-4 and TRBJ1-2; a possible D gene is TRBD1 (5 bases). The CDR3 is made up of 14 amino acids. The V end was cut by 0 bases, the J end by 3 bases, with 9 bases between. CDR1 is SGHNT, CDR2 YYREEE, per germline (reference sequence). The DNA for the CDR3 is TGTGCCAGCAGCTTGGAGGGCAGGGACTATGGCTACACCTTC. This encodes CASSLEGRDYGYTF.